The 20 T cell receptor beta chains below come from one sample, sequenced in a study of identical twins. MiXCR, applied by TCRdb to the 5' RACE reads, yields one record per CDR3 protein. This sample has about 730,000 distinct CDR3 sequences, with 21% found just once. Another study also made use of these data, one on T cells expressing NK-cell markers.

Source material: PBMCs. The source is a woman aged 18 to 35 in good health.

A few counts support this clonotype. The chain links TRBV20-1 to TRBJ2-3; TRBD2 agrees at 12 bases. Looked up from germline, CDR1 is DFQATT and CDR2 is SNEGSKA (reference sequence). The CDR3 is made up of 16 amino acids. The trim removed 2 bases at V and 5 bases at J, leaving 8 bases unmatched. This CDR3 reads CSARPSGGAEKDTQYF. The CDR3 region has the DNA TGCAGTGCTAGACCTAGCGGGGGGGCCGAGAAAGATACGCAGTATTTT.

Ten or more counts support this clonotype. This chain uses TRBV5-1 with TRBJ2-1; 12 nucleotides align to TRBD2. The CDR3 runs to 16 residues. With V trimmed by 0 bases and J by 6 bases, 4 bases remained unmatched. The germline V gene encodes CDR1 SGHRS and CDR2 YFSETQ. CDR3 DNA sequence: TGCGCCAGCAGCTTGGGGGTACTAGCGGGAGGCAATGAGCAGTTCTTC. It yields the protein CASSLGVLAGGNEQFF.

This clonotype was seen a few times. The chain joins TRBV12-3 or TRBV12-4 to TRBJ2-5; TRBD2 might be the D (5 bases). V was cut by 1 base and J by 1 base, with 10 bases left in between. There are 15 residues in the CDR3. The CDR3 sequence: CASSLGTGSQETQYF. The CDR3 DNA reads as TGTGCCAGCAGTTTAGGGACTGGCTCCCAAGAGACCCAGTACTTC.

A few counts support this clonotype. The CDR3 nucleotides are TGCGCCAGCAGCCCCCCGGACTCCTCTGGGGCCAACGTCCTGACTTTC. Protein sequence: CASSPPDSSGANVLTF. The rearrangement uses TRBV5-1 and TRBJ2-6; a weak D match, TRBD2 (5 bases). Per germline, CDR1 SGHRS and CDR2 YFSETQ. The V and J ends lost 4 bases and 0 bases respectively, with 11 bases between them. This CDR3 contains 16 residues.

DNA for the CDR3: TGTGCCAGCAGCCAGTCAACAGGGGATTCACCCCTCCACTTT. It translates to CASSQSTGDSPLHF. J is TRBJ1-6 and V is TRBV11-2, with TRBD1 matching over 7 bases. V lost 5 bases to trimming and J lost 8 bases; unmatched junction nucleotides: 6. CDR1 is SGHAT, CDR2 FQNNGV, per germline. The CDR3 loop spans 14 amino acids.

This clonotype has a handful of counts. The chain joins TRBV15 to TRBJ2-5; the D is unclear. Germline-derived CDR1 and CDR2 are LNHNV and YYDKDF (reference sequence). V was trimmed by 3 bases and J by 5 bases, leaving 13 bases between them. This CDR3 is built from 14 residues. The CDR3 region has the DNA TGTGCCACCAGCAGGCAGGAAGGGTTGGAGACCCAGTACTTC. Its translation is CATSRQEGLETQYF.

This clonotype was picked up a small number of times. The gene calls are TRBV5-6 and TRBJ2-6, with no clear D. This CDR3 spans 12 amino acids. Germline CDR1 reads SGHDT; CDR2 reads YYEEEE. The V end was cut by 7 bases, the J end by 3 bases, with 5 bases between. This CDR3 is CASLGGANVLTF. For the CDR3, the DNA is TGTGCCAGCCTCGGTGGGGCCAACGTCCTGACTTTC. Complete variable domain (other parts from reference TRBV5-6 and TRBJ2-6): DAGVTQSPTHLIKTRGQQVTLRCSPKSGHDTVSWYQQALGQGPQFIFQYYEEEERQRGNFPDRFSGHQFPNYSSELNVNALLLGDSALYLCASLGGANVLTFGAGSRLTVL.

V and J are TRBV29-1 and TRBJ1-1; 8 bases agree with TRBD1. This CDR3 is built from 13 residues. The V gene's germline CDR1 is SQVTM and CDR2 ANQGSEA. V was pared by 7 bases and J by 5 bases, with 9 bases of the junction left unmatched. In nucleotides, the CDR3 is TGCAGCGCCGGAGGACAGGGTTTAACTGAAGCTTTCTTT. Its translation: CSAGGQGLTEAFF.

The chain carries TRBV20-1 and TRBJ1-4; D gene unclear. Trimming cost V 6 bases and J 4 bases, with 9 bases left between them. The CDR3 sequence is 12 residues long. Germline V CDR1 and CDR2: DFQATT, SNEGSKA (reference sequence). CDR3 in amino acids: CSARTGNEKLFF. Here the CDR3 DNA reads TGCAGTGCCCGAACGGGTAATGAAAAACTGTTTTTT.

A few counts support this clonotype. The rearrangement links TRBV6-1 to TRBJ2-3; 12 nucleotides line up with TRBD2. Trimming at V came to 6 bases and at J to 5 bases, leaving 6 bases not matched to a gene. Germline V gene data show CDR1 as MNHNS and CDR2 as SASEGT. The CDR3 sequence is 15 residues long. CDR3: CASRRTSGMLDTQYF. CDR3 sequence (DNA): TGTGCCAGCAGGAGGACTAGCGGGATGTTAGATACGCAGTATTTT.

This clonotype was found a few times. The rearrangement uses TRBV11-2 and TRBJ1-1; D gene uncertain. CDR1 and CDR2 from the germline V gene are SGHAT and FQNNGV. The CDR3 has 13 residues. Deletions cut 1 base from V and 3 bases from J, with 6 bases between. The CDR3, as DNA: TGTGCCAGCAGCTTAGCTTTGGACACTGAAGCTTTCTTT. It is translated as CASSLALDTEAFF.

This clonotype was counted a single time. The CDR3 sequence: CATSDRLERGGSYNEQFF. The CDR3 coding sequence is TGTGCCACCAGTGACCGCCTCGAGCGGGGGGGGTCCTACAATGAGCAGTTCTTC. The chain couples TRBV24-1 to TRBJ2-1, with 10 positions matching TRBD2. This CDR3 is built from 18 residues. Per germline, CDR1 KGHDR and CDR2 SFDVKD. J lost 1 base, V lost 4 bases, and 9 bases had no gene match.

This clonotype was detected ten times or more. The gene calls are TRBV5-6 and TRBJ2-1; D is uncertain. V was pared by 0 bases and J by 4 bases, with 8 bases between. The germline V gene encodes CDR1 SGHDT and CDR2 YYEEEE. This CDR3 contains 14 residues. The CDR3 DNA reads as TGTGCCAGCAGCTTGGGTTTTTTTTACAATGAGCAGTTCTTC. Amino acids: CASSLGFFYNEQFF.

The table lists this clonotype with many counts. The gene calls are TRBV20-1 and TRBJ2-1, with D possibly being TRBD2 (6 bases). V shed 1 base and J shed 4 bases, with 8 bases lying between them. The CDR3 has 13 residues. Per the germline V gene, CDR1 is DFQATT and CDR2 is SNEGSKA (reference sequence). The CDR3: CSARVGGYNEQFF. The CDR3 DNA follows: TGCAGTGCTAGAGTCGGGGGTTACAATGAGCAGTTCTTC.

This clonotype showed up just a few times. The chain uses TRBV11-2 and TRBJ2-4; 10 bases agree with TRBD2. Germline V gene sequence: CDR1 SGHAT, CDR2 FQNNGV. The CDR3 covers 19 residues. Trimming cost V 5 bases and J 6 bases; bases outside gene matches: 19. CDR3 nucleotide sequence: TGTGCCAGCAGCCCATCACTGGGGGTAGCGGGAGGTCGAGGAAACATTCAGTACTTC. Translated, it gives CASSPSLGVAGGRGNIQYF.

The sample holds a few counts of this clonotype. The gene calls are TRBV4-3 and TRBJ1-6; D remains ambiguous. From germline, CDR1 is LGHNA and CDR2 YSLEER. The length of the CDR3 is 14 residues. Trimming left V 3 bases short and J 13 bases short, with 16 bases between. Here the CDR3 DNA reads TGCGCCAGCAGCCATCTGGGCGGCAGCCTCCCCCTCCACTTT. Amino acids: CASSHLGGSLPLHF.

The genes are TRBV7-2 and TRBJ2-1; no definite D call. This CDR3 region has 12 residues. The germline V gene encodes CDR1 SGHTA and CDR2 FQGNSA. V lost 1 base to trimming and J lost 8 bases, with 6 bases between them. The CDR3 region is CASSLVVYEQFF. DNA for the CDR3: TGTGCCAGCAGCTTAGTAGTGTATGAGCAGTTCTTC.

The chain links TRBV24-1 to TRBJ2-1; 8 bases match TRBD2. CDR3 size: 14 residues. In germline, CDR1 is KGHDR, CDR2 SFDVKD. Unmatched junction bases numbered 6, after V lost 6 bases and J lost 6 bases. The CDR3 loop reads CATSRGGARNEQFF. CDR3 DNA sequence: TGTGCCACCAGTCGGGGGGGGGCGCGCAATGAGCAGTTCTTC.

This clonotype was found a few times. The V call is TRBV20-1, the J call TRBJ2-1; D not resolved. This CDR3 is 12 amino acids long. Germline V lookup: CDR1 DFQATT, CDR2 SNEGSKA (reference sequence). The germline V and J ends were trimmed by 6 bases and 9 bases, with 15 bases remaining between them. The CDR3 sequence is CSAHTTSSEQFF. DNA of the CDR3: TGCAGTGCCCATACGACCTCCTCTGAGCAGTTCTTC.

In nucleotides, the CDR3 is TGTGCCAGCAGCTTCGTAGCAGTAGAGACCCAGTACTTC. Translating gives CASSFVAVETQYF. The rearrangement uses TRBV11-2 and TRBJ2-5; D uncertain. The CDR3 has 13 residues. The V end lost 3 bases, the J end lost 4 bases, and 9 bases lay between the germline ends. CDR1 and CDR2 from the germline V gene are SGHAT and FQNNGV.